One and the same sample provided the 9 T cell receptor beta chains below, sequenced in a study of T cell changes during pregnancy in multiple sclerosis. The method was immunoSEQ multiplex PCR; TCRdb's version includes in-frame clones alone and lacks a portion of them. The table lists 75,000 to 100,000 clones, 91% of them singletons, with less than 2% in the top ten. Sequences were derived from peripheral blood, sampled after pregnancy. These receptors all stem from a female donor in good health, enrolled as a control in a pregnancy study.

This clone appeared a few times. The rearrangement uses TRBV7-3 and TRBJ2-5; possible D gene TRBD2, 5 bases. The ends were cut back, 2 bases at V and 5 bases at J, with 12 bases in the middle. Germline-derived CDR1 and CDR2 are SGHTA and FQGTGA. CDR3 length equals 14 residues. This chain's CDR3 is CASSLSARGETQYF. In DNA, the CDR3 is TGTGCCAGCAGCTTATCAGCCAGAGGGGAGACCCAGTACTTC.

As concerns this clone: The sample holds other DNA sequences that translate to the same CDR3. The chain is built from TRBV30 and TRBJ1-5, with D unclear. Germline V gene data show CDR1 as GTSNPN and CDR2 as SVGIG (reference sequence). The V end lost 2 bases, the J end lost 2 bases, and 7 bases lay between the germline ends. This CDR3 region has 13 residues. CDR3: CAWSPGGNQPQHF. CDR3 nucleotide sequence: TGTGCCTGGAGTCCTGGAGGCAATCAGCCCCAGCATTTT.

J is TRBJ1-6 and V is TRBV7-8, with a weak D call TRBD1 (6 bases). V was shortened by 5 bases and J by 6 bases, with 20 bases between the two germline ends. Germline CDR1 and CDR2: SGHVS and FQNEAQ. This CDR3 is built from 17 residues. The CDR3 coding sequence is TGTGCCAGCAGCCCCAGGTCACAGGGAGGGACTAATTCACCCCTCCACTTT. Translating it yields CASSPRSQGGTNSPLHF.

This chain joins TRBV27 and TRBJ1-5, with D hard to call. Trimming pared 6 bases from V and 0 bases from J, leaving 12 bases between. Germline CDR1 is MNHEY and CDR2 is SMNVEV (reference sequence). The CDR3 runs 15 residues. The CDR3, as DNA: TGTGCCAGCAGACCCACCTCGAGTAGCAATCAGCCCCAGCATTTT. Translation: CASRPTSSSNQPQHF.

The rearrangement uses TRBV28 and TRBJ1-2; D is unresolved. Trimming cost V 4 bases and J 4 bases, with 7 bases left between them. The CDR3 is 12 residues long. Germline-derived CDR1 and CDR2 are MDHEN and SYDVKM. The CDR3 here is CASSSRIYGYTF. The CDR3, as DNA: TGTGCCAGCAGTTCCAGGATCTATGGCTACACCTTC.

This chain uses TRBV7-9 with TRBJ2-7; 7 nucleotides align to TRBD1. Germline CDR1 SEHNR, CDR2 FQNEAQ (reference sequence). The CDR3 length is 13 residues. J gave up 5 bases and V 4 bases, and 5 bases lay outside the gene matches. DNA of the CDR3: TGTGCCAGCAGCTCCCCCCAGGGGGACGAGCAGTACTTC. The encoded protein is CASSSPQGDEQYF.

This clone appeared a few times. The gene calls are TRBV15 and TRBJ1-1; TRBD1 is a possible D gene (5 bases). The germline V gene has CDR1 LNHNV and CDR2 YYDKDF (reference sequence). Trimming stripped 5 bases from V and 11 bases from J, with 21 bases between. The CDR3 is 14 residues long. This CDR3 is CATSRTPEIGQAFF. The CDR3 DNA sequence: TGTGCCACCAGCCGGACACCCGAGATTGGTCAGGCTTTCTTT.

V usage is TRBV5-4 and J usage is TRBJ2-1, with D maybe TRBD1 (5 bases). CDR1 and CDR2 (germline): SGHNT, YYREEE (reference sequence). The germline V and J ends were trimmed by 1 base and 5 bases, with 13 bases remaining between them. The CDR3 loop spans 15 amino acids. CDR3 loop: CASSLKGLGDNEQFF. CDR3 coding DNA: TGTGCCAGCAGCTTGAAGGGGTTGGGTGACAATGAGCAGTTCTTC.

Here the CDR3 DNA reads TGTGCCAGCAGCTTAACAGGGACCGAGGCAGGGGAGCTGTTTTTT. Translated: CASSLTGTEAGELFF. The chain is built from TRBV7-2 and TRBJ2-2; TRBD1 is a possible D gene (6 bases). The CDR3 sequence is 15 residues long. Trimming removed 2 bases at V and 8 bases at J, with 15 bases between. Germline assignment: CDR1 SGHTA and CDR2 FQGNSA.